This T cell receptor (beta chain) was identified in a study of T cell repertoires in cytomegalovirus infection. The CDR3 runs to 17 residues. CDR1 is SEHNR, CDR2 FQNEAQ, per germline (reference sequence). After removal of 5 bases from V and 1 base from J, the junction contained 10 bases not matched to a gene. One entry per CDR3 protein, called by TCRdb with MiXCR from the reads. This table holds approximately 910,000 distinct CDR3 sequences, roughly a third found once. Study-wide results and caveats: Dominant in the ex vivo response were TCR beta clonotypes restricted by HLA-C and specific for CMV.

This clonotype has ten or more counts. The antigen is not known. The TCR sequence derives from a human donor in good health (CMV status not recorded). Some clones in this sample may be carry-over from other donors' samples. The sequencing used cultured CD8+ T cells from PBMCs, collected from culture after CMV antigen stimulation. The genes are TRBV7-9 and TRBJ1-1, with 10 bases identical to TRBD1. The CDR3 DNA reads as TGTGCCAGCAGCCCTAGACAGGGGGCAAGCGGGAACACTGAAGCTTTCTTT. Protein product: CASSPRQGASGNTEAFF.